This T cell receptor beta chain comes out of a study of a mutant IDH1 vaccine in newly diagnosed glioma. About the research overall: Vaccination followed radiotherapy alone by 4-6 weeks, or accompanied temozolomide cycles. Study-wide findings and caveats: Immune responses induced by the vaccine were seen in over 80% of patients, spanning multiple MHC alleles.

The time point is: week 47, end of study. In the vaccine, a single dose held 300 ug of the mutant IDH1 20-mer peptide, along with topical imiquimod. There were eight vaccinations for patients, given in weeks 1, 3, 5, 7, 11, 15, 19 and 23. New WHO grade 3 or 4 astrocytomas that were IDH1-mutant and ATRX-lost occurred in the donors. This CDR3 region has 15 residues. V lost 0 bases, J lost 4 bases, and 13 bases lay in between. The germline gives CDR1 SGHRS, CDR2 YFSETQ. The data were produced by immunoSEQ multiplex PCR, yet TCRdb's version contains in-frame clones alone and is incomplete. The table records some 34,000 clones, 75% to 95% of them present only once. About this clone itself: The antigen is unknown.

This clonotype was obtained from a woman in her 40s with glioma. Sequences were derived from PBMCs, sampled from a glioma patient whose treatment included an IDH1 peptide vaccine. The chain employs TRBV5-1 and TRBJ1-2; the D is unclear. In nucleotides, the CDR3 is TGCGCCAGCAGCTTGGCCGCAGGCGGATTCTATGGCTACACCTTC. This encodes CASSLAAGGFYGYTF.